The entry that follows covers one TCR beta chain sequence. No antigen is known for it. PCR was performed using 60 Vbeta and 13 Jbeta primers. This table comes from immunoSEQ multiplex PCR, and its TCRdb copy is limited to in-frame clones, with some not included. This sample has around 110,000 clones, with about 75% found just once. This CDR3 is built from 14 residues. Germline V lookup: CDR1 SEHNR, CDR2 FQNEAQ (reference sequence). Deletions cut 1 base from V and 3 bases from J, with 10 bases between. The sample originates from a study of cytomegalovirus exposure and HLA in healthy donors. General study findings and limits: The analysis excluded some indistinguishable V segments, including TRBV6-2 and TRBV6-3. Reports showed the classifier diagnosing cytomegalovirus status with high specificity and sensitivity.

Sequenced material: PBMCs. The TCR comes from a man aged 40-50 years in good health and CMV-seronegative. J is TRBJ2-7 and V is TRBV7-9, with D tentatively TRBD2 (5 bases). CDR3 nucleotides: TGTGCCAGCAGCTTAGTCGTCGGGGACTACGAGCAGTACTTC. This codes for CASSLVVGDYEQYF.